Listed below are T cell receptor beta chains from one sample, sequenced in a study of blood T cell repertoires in COVID-19. Data came from immunoSEQ multiplex PCR; TCRdb stores just in-frame clones and leaves some out. The sample holds approximately 210,000 clones, roughly four fifths seen once. The material sequenced was PBMCs or T cells enriched from blood (not recorded which). The receptors here all came from a middle-aged man who had recovered from COVID-19. Each CDR3 is given with its conserved first and last residue. D genes are given only for firm matches.

V,J,D,CDR3,DNA
TRBV6-6,TRBJ1-5,TRBD1,CASSFWDRANQPQHF,TGTGCCAGCAGTTTTTGGGACAGGGCTAATCAGCCCCAGCATTTT
TRBV2,TRBJ1-2,TRBD1,CASSATRTGLYGYTF,TGTGCCAGCAGCGCTACTAGGACAGGACTATATGGCTACACCTTC
TRBV18,TRBJ1-6,.,CASSPSGGDNSPLHF,TGTGCCAGCTCACCATCCGGGGGTGATAATTCACCCCTCCACTTT
TRBV2,TRBJ2-7,.,CASKSDSYEQYF,TGTGCCAGCAAGTCAGACTCCTACGAGCAGTACTTC
TRBV6-5,TRBJ2-1,.,CASSYGSSYNEQFF,TGTGCCAGCAGTTACGGCAGCTCCTACAATGAGCAGTTCTTC
TRBV4-3,TRBJ2-5,.,CASSSGQQETQYF,TGCGCCAGCAGCTCAGGACAGCAAGAGACCCAGTACTTC
TRBV29-1,TRBJ1-2,TRBD1,CSVEDWTGVGYTF,TGCAGCGTTGAAGATTGGACAGGGGTTGGCTACACCTTC
TRBV18,TRBJ2-2,TRBD1,CASSQRQGPGELFF,TGTGCCAGCTCACAAAGACAGGGGCCCGGGGAGCTGTTTTTT
TRBV5-4,TRBJ2-7,.,CASSTPGGGAYEQYF,TGTGCCAGCAGCACACCTGGGGGGGGCGCCTACGAGCAGTACTTC
TRBV28,TRBJ2-7,.,CASGLSYEQYF,TGTGCCAGCGGGCTCTCCTACGAGCAGTACTTC
TRBV9,TRBJ1-6,TRBD1,CASSASGTGYGSPLHF,TGTGCCAGCAGCGCCTCCGGGACAGGGTACGGCTCACCCCTCCACTTT
TRBV11-2,TRBJ1-1,.,CASSLDRNQRGTEAFF,TGTGCCAGCAGCTTAGATCGTAACCAAAGGGGAACTGAAGCTTTCTTT
TRBV19,TRBJ2-2,TRBD2,CASRELAGGKTYTGELFF,TGTGCCAGTAGAGAACTAGCGGGAGGCAAGACATACACCGGGGAGCTGTTTTTT
TRBV5-4,TRBJ2-3,.,CASSRIDSDTQYF,TGTGCCAGCAGCCGGATAGACTCAGATACGCAGTATTTT
TRBV19,TRBJ2-1,.,CATRGAGWNNEQFF,TGTGCCACTCGGGGGGCCGGCTGGAACAATGAGCAGTTCTTC
TRBV5-1,TRBJ2-1,TRBD2,CASSTGLAGTGVDEQFF,TGCGCCAGCAGCACGGGACTAGCGGGAACTGGGGTCGATGAGCAGTTCTTC
TRBV29-1,TRBJ2-2,.,CRTSITGELFF,TGCAGAACAAGTATCACCGGGGAGCTGTTTTTT
TRBV18,TRBJ1-3,.,CASSPQTAAPGNTIYF,TGTGCCAGCTCACCACAGACAGCAGCACCTGGAAACACCATATATTTT
TRBV5-1,TRBJ2-7,TRBD1,CASSTDRVGNEQYF,TGCGCCAGCAGCACTGACAGGGTCGGCAACGAGCAGTACTTC
TRBV5-1,TRBJ1-6,.,CASSLQTEKASPLHF,TGCGCCAGCAGCCTCCAGACAGAAAAAGCTTCACCCCTCCACTTT
TRBV11-2,TRBJ2-7,.,CASSAAYEQYF,TGTGCCAGCAGCGCAGCCTACGAGCAGTACTTC